This T cell receptor (beta chain) comes out of a study of shared clonotypes between healthy human individuals. Study observations and caveats: Researchers sampled blood only, noting tissue repertoires likely differ. The donor pool, a small one, limited the genetic and exposure-history diversity represented. It was anticipated that sequencing depth would influence how many clonotypes donors shared.

Authors' analysis steps: ImmunoSEQ gave junction-only sequences without quality scores, so filtering differed. Profiled with immunoSEQ multiplex PCR; TCRdb holds only in-frame clones, not every one. The D gene and trimming were derived from the DNA, and the V and J assignments and clone size from that table. There are roughly 400,000 clones in the sample; approximately 96% occur only once, and around 0.3% lies in the top ten. Germline V gene sequence: CDR1 LNHNV, CDR2 YYDKDF (reference sequence). There are 15 residues in the CDR3. V was cut by 5 bases and J by 6 bases, with 20 bases left in between. Concerning this clone: The antigen is not known.

The sequence was collected from a man aged 25-45 years in good health. Sequenced sample: memory CD8+ T cells sorted from blood. Described subset: CD45RO+ cells pooled with CCR7-negative TemRA cells. V usage is TRBV15 and J usage is TRBJ2-7; TRBD2 is a possible D gene (6 bases). In DNA form, the CDR3 reads TGTGCCACCAGCGGACCCCGGGACTCGATAATCGAGCAGTACTTC. Protein sequence: CATSGPRDSIIEQYF.